The T cell receptor beta chain under discussion was sequenced for a study of blood T cell repertoires in COVID-19 (TCRdb year 2020). For the study in its entirety: The collaborator samples originated in the United States, Italy and Spain and spanned the acute and convalescent phases of COVID-19. Where available, HLA class I and class II types were obtained from metadata supplied by the sample provider rather than from assay-based typing. The repertoires were made available in a free public database intended to serve as a resource for research on the immune response to SARS-CoV-2. The prospective study material was composed of cDNA or gDNA derived from T cells, B-cell-depleted T cells, or PBMCs. The dataset comprised deeply sampled blood TCRbeta repertoires from subjects exposed to, actively infected with, or recovered from COVID-19. Nearly every sample came with metadata listing a de-identified subject ID, COVID-19 status, age in years and sex. Samples came from the ongoing ImmuneRACE study (first 160 participants) plus 1,254 subjects from 6 global collaborators. Results the study describes overall, beyond this receptor: The quantity of clinical and demographic metadata differed by source and by participant and was supplied without curation.

To note about this clone: It has no known antigen specificity. The junction departs from germline at one end; a sequencing error may be responsible.

TCRbeta CDR3 regions were amplified from genomic DNA by means of the immunoSEQ Assay, a bias-controlled multiplex PCR. As for the authors' bioinformatics: Nucleated cell counts per sample were estimated from amplification of reference gene primers within the assay. Sequence reads were collapsed and filtered to measure the absolute abundance of every unique TCRbeta CDR3 rearrangement. Productive Simpson clonality was computed per sample as the square root of Simpson's diversity index over productive rearrangements. TCRdb provides this immuneACCESS table in a form limited to in-frame rearrangements. Some clones are lacking; in checked studies, under half of them reflect an unresolved V gene, and why the rest are absent is not known. V, J and clone size derive from that table, while D and trimming were established from the DNA sequence. For this sample there are nearly 350,000 clones; about nine tenths appear just once. The ten largest make up over 6% of the sample.

One collaborating source in Seattle enrolled patients while the patients were actively infected and followed the patients over time throughout the course of disease. Each collaborating institution followed its own protocols to collect whole blood in K2EDTA tubes. For TCRbeta analysis, collaborators shipped samples in one of three forms: frozen whole blood, isolated PBMCs, or DNA extracted from either of those sample types. Inclusive of the bounding cysteine and phenylalanine, the CDR3 is 17 residues long. Only CDR3 DNA is held: 51 bases, read in frame from base 1. Per the germline V gene (reference sequence), LNHDA is the CDR1 and SQIVND is the CDR2.

The sequenced sample was peripheral blood. The V and J segments used are TRBV19 and TRBJ1-1; TRBD1 fits 9 bases in the junction. The receptor was isolated from a woman in her 50s with COVID-19, enrolled during active disease. The CDR3 protein is CASRMRDRGGWDTEAFF. Read as DNA, the sequence is TGTGCCAGTCGTATGCGAGACAGGGGGGGATGGGACACTGAAGCTTTCTTT.